Listed below are T cell receptor beta chains from one sample, sequenced in a study of CD8 T cells in ankylosing spondylitis. A single record per CDR3 protein comes from TCRdb applying MiXCR to the 5' RACE reads. Here the sample spans 250,000 or so distinct CDR3 sequences, about 18% being singletons. Sequenced sample: blood, either unsorted or a sorted T cell fraction (not recorded which). These receptors were taken from a male donor with ankylosing spondylitis or in good health (not recorded which). Each CDR3 is given without its conserved first and last residue.

j_call	v_call	cdr3_aa
TRBJ2-1	TRBV29-1	SVGGDSSSSYNEQF
TRBJ2-5	TRBV12-3/TRBV12-4	ASRASGLQETQY
TRBJ2-7	TRBV12-3/TRBV12-4	ASSPESWKQY
TRBJ2-1	TRBV9	ASSANLAGPYNEQF
TRBJ2-5	TRBV5-5	ASSPSLLLGETQY
TRBJ2-1	TRBV29-1	SVGTGGNYNEQF
TRBJ2-1	TRBV7-3	ASSDGTGDEQF
TRBJ1-1	TRBV10-3	AISSRDLNTEAF
TRBJ2-7	TRBV12-3/TRBV12-4	ASLSYEQY
TRBJ2-1	TRBV12-3/TRBV12-4	ASGLSSYNEQF
TRBJ2-7	TRBV5-1	ASSFGLAGVSGYEQY
TRBJ2-7	TRBV29-1	GGGSSSYEQY
TRBJ2-2	TRBV6-2/TRBV6-3	ASSTGTRYTGELF
TRBJ2-7	TRBV4-1	AGSQDGTGAYEQY
TRBJ1-2	TRBV29-1	SVVGAGYGYT
TRBJ2-7	TRBV2	ASIGPPGEQY
TRBJ2-1	TRBV15	ATSNTGIPGGEQF
TRBJ2-5	TRBV5-8	ASSFRTGPVETQY
TRBJ2-1	TRBV29-1	SVWGGGSYNEQF
TRBJ1-2	TRBV11-2	ASSSGQGDYGYT
TRBJ1-1	TRBV5-6	ASSLGPNDRGEAF
TRBJ2-5	TRBV6-5	ASSYPLAAQETQY
TRBJ2-4	TRBV10-3	AISDDSTYNIQY
TRBJ2-4	TRBV6-2/TRBV6-3	ASSYGIAKNIQY
TRBJ2-7	TRBV4-1	ASSRLGGQGIGEQY
TRBJ2-3	TRBV7-3	ASSSSGFSTDTQY
TRBJ2-1	TRBV20-1	SADLAGSYNEQF
TRBJ2-3	TRBV9	ASSGGQGLFTDTQY
TRBJ2-7	TRBV29-1	SVEGGMGYEQY
TRBJ2-7	TRBV5-1	ASRSEQGVSYEQY
TRBJ2-3	TRBV12-3/TRBV12-4	ASSSPVSSTDTQY
TRBJ2-7	TRBV7-2	ASSLASPYEQY
TRBJ2-1	TRBV27	ASSFSWSPDEQF
TRBJ2-1	TRBV11-1	ASSFPPIMERGYNEQF
TRBJ2-7	TRBV12-3/TRBV12-4	ASSPVLAGPYEQY
TRBJ2-3	TRBV27	ASSLYRGTDTQY
TRBJ2-2	TRBV12-5	ASGTSGGSGELF